The 7 T cell receptor beta chains below all came from one sample that was sequenced in a study of shared clonotypes between healthy human individuals. TCRdb's table, derived via immunoSEQ multiplex PCR, lists solely in-frame clones and lacks some. The sample consists of 2 million to 3 million clones, around nine tenths of them appearing once. The sample taken for sequencing was naive CD4+ T cells sorted from blood. Described subset: CD45RA+ positively selected. These receptors were obtained from a man between 18 and 29 years old in good health.

The chain carries TRBV6-1 and TRBJ2-5, with 7 bases matching TRBD1. Per the germline V gene, CDR1 is MNHNS and CDR2 is SASEGT. Trimming took 7 bases from V and 4 from J; bases not matched to a gene: 0. This CDR3 has 11 amino acids. CDR3 protein: CASNRGETQYF. The CDR3 DNA sequence: TGTGCCAGCAACAGGGGAGAGACCCAGTACTTC.

In the case of this clone: Additional DNA sequences in this sample encode the identical CDR3. The CDR3 reads CASRAGPTGELFF. DNA of the CDR3: TGTGCCAGCAGGGCGGGGCCGACCGGGGAGCTGTTTTTT. V usage is TRBV2 and J usage is TRBJ2-2; D perhaps matches TRBD2 (6 bases). Trimming removed 6 bases from V and 5 bases from J, with 10 bases in between. Germline-derived CDR1 and CDR2 are SNHLY and FYNNEI. The length of the CDR3 is 13 residues.

The V gene is TRBV7-2, the J gene TRBJ2-1; D might be TRBD1 (6 bases). Trimming cost V 1 base and J 4 bases, with 8 bases left between them. Per germline, CDR1 SGHTA and CDR2 FQGNSA. This CDR3 spans 14 amino acids. CDR3 loop: CASSLVTGYNEQFF. The CDR3, as DNA: TGTGCCAGCAGCTTAGTTACAGGGTACAATGAGCAGTTCTTC.

This clone was seen a single time. This sequence joins TRBV25-1 and TRBJ2-7; 9 positions match TRBD2. With 7 bases clipped from V and 2 bases from J, the junction kept 3 bases outside the gene matches. This CDR3 is built from 13 residues. Germline assignment: CDR1 MGHDK and CDR2 SYGVNS. In DNA, the CDR3 is TGTGCCAGCACCCTAGCGGGAACCTACGAGCAGTACTTC. Its protein product is CASTLAGTYEQYF.

This rearrangement joins TRBV5-1 to TRBJ1-1; no clear D gene. This CDR3 has 12 residues. The germline gives CDR1 SGHRS, CDR2 YFSETQ. V shed 0 bases and J shed 8 bases, with 8 bases lying between them. In nucleotides, the CDR3 is TGCGCCAGCAGCTTGGGAAACGGGGAAGCTTTCTTT. Residues: CASSLGNGEAFF.

The chain recombines TRBV5-4 with TRBJ1-1; D is uncertain. This CDR3 contains 12 residues. Germline V gene sequence: CDR1 SGHNT, CDR2 YYREEE (reference sequence). The V gene lost 4 bases and the J gene lost 2 bases, with 6 bases spanning the gap. DNA for the CDR3: TGTGCCAGCAGCCACACAAACACTGAAGCTTTCTTT. Translating gives CASSHTNTEAFF.

V gene TRBV28 combines with J gene TRBJ1-4, with 11 positions matching TRBD1. This CDR3 region has 19 residues. With V trimmed by 6 bases and J by 0 bases, 12 bases remained unmatched. Germline assignment: CDR1 MDHEN and CDR2 SYDVKM. The DNA for the CDR3 is TGTGCCAGCAGCACTGGGACAGGGGGGGCCTCTGCAACTAATGAAAAACTGTTTTTT. This encodes CASSTGTGGASATNEKLFF.